The TCR beta chain under discussion was sequenced for a study of blood T cell repertoires in COVID-19. Overall study: The origin of the acute and convalescent COVID-19 samples was the United States, Italy and Spain.

The CDR3 has 14 residues. V lost 8 bases and J lost 5, with 18 bases in between. Looked up from germline, CDR1 is MNHNY and CDR2 is SVGAGI (reference sequence). Original analysis: Amplified reference gene primers provided the basis for estimating nucleated cell counts. The method was immunoSEQ multiplex PCR; TCRdb's version includes in-frame clones alone and lacks a portion of them. The V and J calls and the clone size are those of that table, but D and trimming were determined from the DNA. The table has about 170,000 clones, approximately 84% seen once. The rearrangement joins TRBV6-6 to TRBJ2-5; D unresolved. Material: peripheral blood. This receptor was obtained from a man in his forties who had recovered from COVID-19. CDR3 DNA: TGTGCCAGCTCGAGGCTAGGCCATGAGGAGACCCAGTACTTC. Translating it yields CASSRLGHEETQYF.